This T cell receptor (beta chain) was recorded in a study of CD8 T cells in ankylosing spondylitis. Regarding the study as a whole: Disease-linked clones, CD8+, were relatively rare in peripheral blood.

CDR1 is SGHRS and CDR2 is YFSETQ in the germline V gene. J lost 5 bases, V lost 6 bases, and 9 bases had no gene match. The CDR3 loop spans 15 amino acids. In making TCR beta libraries, quantitative 5'-RACE with molecular barcodes was used. TCRdb reprocessed the 5' RACE reads via MiXCR and lists one record per CDR3 protein. The data hold nearly 350,000 distinct CDR3 sequences, with roughly 15% observed a single time. About this clonotype: What it recognizes is unknown.

Sequencing was done on a sample of blood, either unsorted or a sorted T cell fraction (not recorded which). This chain joins TRBV5-1 and TRBJ2-3; 10 bases agree with TRBD1. The sequence was collected from a male donor with ankylosing spondylitis or in good health (not recorded which). CDR3 nucleotides: TGCGCCAGCACAAAGGACAGGGGGAGTTTAGATACGCAGTATTTT. It is translated as CASTKDRGSLDTQYF.